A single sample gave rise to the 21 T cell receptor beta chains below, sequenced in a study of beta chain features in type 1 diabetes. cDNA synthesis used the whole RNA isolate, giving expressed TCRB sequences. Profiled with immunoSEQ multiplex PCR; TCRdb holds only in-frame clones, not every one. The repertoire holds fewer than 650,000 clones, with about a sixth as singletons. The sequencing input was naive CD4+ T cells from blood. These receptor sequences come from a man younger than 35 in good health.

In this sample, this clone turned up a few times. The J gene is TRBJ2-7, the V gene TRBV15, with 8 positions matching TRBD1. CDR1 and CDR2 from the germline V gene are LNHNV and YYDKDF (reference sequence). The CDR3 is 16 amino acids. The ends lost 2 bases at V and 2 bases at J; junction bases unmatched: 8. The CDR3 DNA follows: TGTGCCACCAGCAGACTAGGATCGGGACAGGCCTACGAGCAGTACTTC. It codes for CATSRLGSGQAYEQYF.

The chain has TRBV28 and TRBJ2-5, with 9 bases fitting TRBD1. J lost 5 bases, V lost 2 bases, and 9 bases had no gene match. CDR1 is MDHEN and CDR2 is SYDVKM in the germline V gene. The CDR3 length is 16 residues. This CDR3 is CASSLGGQGRVETQYF. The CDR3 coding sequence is TGTGCCAGCAGTTTAGGTGGACAGGGGAGAGTCGAGACCCAGTACTTC.

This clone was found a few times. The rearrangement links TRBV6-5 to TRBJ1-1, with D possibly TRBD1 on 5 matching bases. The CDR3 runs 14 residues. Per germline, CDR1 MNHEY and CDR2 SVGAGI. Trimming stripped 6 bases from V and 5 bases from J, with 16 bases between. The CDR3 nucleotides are TGTGCCAGCAGCCCATATCGGCAGGGAACTGAAGCTTTCTTT. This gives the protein CASSPYRQGTEAFF.

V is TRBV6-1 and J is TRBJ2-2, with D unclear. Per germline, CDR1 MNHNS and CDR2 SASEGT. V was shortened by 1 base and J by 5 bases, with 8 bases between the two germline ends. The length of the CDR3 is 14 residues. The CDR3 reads CASSEVIGTGELFF. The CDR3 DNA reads TGTGCCAGCAGTGAAGTAATTGGGACCGGGGAGCTGTTTTTT.

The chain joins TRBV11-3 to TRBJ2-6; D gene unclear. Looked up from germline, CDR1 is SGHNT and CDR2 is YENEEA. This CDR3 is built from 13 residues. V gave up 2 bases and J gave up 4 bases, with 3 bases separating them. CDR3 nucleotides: TGTGCCAGCAGCTTACGCGGGGCCAACGTCCTGACTTTC. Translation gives CASSLRGANVLTF.

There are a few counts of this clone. CDR3 DNA: TGTGCCAGCAGCCAGAGTATCCGGTCGGGTGAGCAGTACTTC. Encoded protein: CASSQSIRSGEQYF. The chain combines TRBV14 with TRBJ2-7; unclear D gene. The ends were cut back, 3 bases at V and 7 bases at J, with 16 bases in the middle. The CDR3 is 14 amino acids. Germline CDR1 is SGHDN and CDR2 is FVKESK.

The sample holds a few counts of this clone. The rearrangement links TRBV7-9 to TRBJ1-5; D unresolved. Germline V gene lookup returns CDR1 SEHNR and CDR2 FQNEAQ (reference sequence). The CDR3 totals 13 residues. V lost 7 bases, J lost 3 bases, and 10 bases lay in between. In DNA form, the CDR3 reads TGTGCCAGCAACAATAATGACAATCAGCCCCAGCATTTT. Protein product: CASNNNDNQPQHF.

This CDR3 is CASSLVGTALQETQYF. In DNA, the CDR3 is TGTGCCAGCAGCTTGGTTGGGACAGCCCTCCAAGAGACCCAGTACTTC. The rearrangement joins TRBV5-6 to TRBJ2-5, with 7 bases fitting TRBD1. This CDR3 has 16 residues. Per the germline V gene, CDR1 is SGHDT and CDR2 is YYEEEE. The V gene end was trimmed by 0 bases and the J gene end by 1 base; junction bases not matched to a gene: 6.

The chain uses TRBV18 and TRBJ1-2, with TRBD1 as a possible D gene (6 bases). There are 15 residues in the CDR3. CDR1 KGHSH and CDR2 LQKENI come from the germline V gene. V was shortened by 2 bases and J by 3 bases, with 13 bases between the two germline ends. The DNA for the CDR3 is TGTGCCAGCTCACCAGGACTCAACAGGGACTATGGCTACACCTTC. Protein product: CASSPGLNRDYGYTF.

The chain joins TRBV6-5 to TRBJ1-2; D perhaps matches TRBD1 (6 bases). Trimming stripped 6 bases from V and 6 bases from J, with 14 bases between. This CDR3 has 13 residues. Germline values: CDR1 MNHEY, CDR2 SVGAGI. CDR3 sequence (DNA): TGTGCCAGCAGGCCGCCCGGGGGGCATGGCTACACCTTC. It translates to CASRPPGGHGYTF.

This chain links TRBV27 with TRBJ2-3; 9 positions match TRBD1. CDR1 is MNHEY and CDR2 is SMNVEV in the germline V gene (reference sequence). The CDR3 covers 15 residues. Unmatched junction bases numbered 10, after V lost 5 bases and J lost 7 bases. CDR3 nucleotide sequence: TGTGCCAGCAGTCCGTCCCGGGACAGGGAGCATACGCAGTATTTT. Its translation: CASSPSRDREHTQYF.

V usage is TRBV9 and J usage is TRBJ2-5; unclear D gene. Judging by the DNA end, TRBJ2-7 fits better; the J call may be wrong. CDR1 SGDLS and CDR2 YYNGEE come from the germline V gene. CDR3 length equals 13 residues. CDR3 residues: CASSVVGSYEQYF. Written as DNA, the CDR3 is TGTGCCAGCAGCGTAGTGGGGTCCTACGAGCAGTACTTC.

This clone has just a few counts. The CDR3, as DNA: TGCGCCAGCAGCCTGGTTTCAGGGAACACCGGGGAGCTGTTTTTT. This gives the protein CASSLVSGNTGELFF. The V and J genes are TRBV5-1 and TRBJ2-2; no clear D. Between the trimmed V and J ends, which lost 4 bases and 1 base, there was a span of 11 bases. This CDR3 comprises 15 residues. Germline lookup yields CDR1 SGHRS and CDR2 YFSETQ. The whole variable domain, filled in from reference TRBV5-1 and TRBJ2-2, reads KAGVTQTPRYLIKTRGQQVTLSCSPISGHRSVSWYQQTPGQGLQFLFEYFSETQRNKGNFPGRFSGRQFSNSRSEMNVSTLELGDSALYLCASSLVSGNTGELFFGEGSRLTVL.

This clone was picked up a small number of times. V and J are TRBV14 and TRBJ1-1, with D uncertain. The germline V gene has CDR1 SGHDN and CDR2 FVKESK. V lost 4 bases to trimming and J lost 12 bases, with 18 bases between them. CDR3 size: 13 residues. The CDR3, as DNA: TGTGCCAGCAGCCGCCAACCCCGAATCGGGACTTTCTTT. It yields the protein CASSRQPRIGTFF.

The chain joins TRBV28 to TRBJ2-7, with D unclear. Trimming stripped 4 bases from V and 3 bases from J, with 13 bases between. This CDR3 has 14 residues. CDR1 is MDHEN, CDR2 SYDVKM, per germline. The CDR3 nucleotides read TGTGCCAGCAGTTCTCCCTACCAAAACTACGAGCAGTACTTC. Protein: CASSSPYQNYEQYF.

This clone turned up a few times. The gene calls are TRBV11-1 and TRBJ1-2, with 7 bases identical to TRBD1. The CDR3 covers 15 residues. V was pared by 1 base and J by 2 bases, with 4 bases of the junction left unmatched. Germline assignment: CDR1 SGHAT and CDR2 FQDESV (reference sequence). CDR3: CASSLDTGENYGYTF. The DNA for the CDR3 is TGTGCCAGCAGCTTAGACACAGGGGAGAACTATGGCTACACCTTC.

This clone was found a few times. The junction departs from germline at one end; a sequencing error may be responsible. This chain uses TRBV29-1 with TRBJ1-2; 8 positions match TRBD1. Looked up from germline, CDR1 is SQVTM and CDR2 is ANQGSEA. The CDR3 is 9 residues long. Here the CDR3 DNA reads TGCAGCGCACAGGGGGGTTATGCCTTC. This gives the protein CSAQGGYAF.

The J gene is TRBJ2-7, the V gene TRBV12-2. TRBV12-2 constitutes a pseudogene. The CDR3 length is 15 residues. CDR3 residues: CASRLDSKTLSEQYF. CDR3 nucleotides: TGTGCAAGTCGCTTAGATAGTAAGACCCTTTCCGAGCAGTACTTC.

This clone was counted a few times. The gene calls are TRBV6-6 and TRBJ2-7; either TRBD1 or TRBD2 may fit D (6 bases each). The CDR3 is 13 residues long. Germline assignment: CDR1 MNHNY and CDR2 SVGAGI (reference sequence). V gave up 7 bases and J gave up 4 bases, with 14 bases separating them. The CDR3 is CASTGGRNYEQYF. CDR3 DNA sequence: TGTGCCAGCACCGGGGGCCGAAATTACGAGCAGTACTTC.

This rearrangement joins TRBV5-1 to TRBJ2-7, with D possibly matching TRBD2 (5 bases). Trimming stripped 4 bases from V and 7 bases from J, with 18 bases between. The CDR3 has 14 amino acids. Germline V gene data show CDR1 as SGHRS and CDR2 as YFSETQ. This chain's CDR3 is CASSLGGTAGEQYF. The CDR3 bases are TGCGCCAGCAGCCTTGGAGGTACGGCGGGTGAGCAGTACTTC.

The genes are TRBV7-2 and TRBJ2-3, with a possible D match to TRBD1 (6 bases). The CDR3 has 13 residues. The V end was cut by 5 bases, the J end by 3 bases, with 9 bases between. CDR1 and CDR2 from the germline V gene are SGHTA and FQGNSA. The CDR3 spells CASSQGWTDTQYF. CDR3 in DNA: TGTGCCAGCAGCCAGGGGTGGACAGATACGCAGTATTTT.